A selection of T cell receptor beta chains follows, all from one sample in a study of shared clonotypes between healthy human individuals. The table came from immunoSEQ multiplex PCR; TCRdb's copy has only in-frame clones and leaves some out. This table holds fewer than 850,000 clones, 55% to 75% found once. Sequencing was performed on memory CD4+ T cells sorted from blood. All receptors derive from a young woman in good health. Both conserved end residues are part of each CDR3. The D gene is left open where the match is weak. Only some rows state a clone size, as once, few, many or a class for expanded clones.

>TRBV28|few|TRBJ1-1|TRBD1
CASSHPRDSLEAFF
TGTGCCAGCAGTCACCCCCGGGACAGTCTTGAAGCTTTCTTT
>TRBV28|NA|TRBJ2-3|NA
CASTDSTDTQYF
TGTGCCAGCACGGACAGCACAGATACGCAGTATTTT
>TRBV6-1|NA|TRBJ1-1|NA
CASWGGADGNTEAFF
TGTGCCAGCTGGGGGGGCGCAGACGGGAACACTGAAGCTTTCTTT
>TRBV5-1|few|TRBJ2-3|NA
CASSPGTLTDTQYF
TGCGCCAGCAGCCCAGGGACCCTCACAGATACGCAGTATTTT
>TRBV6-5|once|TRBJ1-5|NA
CASSRLQGQPQHF
TGTGCCAGCAGCCGGCTACAGGGTCAGCCCCAGCATTTT
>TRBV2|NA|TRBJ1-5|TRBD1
CASSQPTGHNQPQHF
TGTGCCAGCAGCCAGCCGACAGGGCACAATCAGCCCCAGCATTTT
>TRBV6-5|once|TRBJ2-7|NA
CASSLGSSYEQYF
TGTGCCAGCAGTTTGGGGAGCTCCTACGAGCAGTACTTC
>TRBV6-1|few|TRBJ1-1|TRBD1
CASSLGQMNTEAFF
TGTGCCAGCAGTTTGGGACAGATGAACACTGAAGCTTTCTTT
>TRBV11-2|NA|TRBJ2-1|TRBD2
CASSLVGGHGGGGPFF
TGTGCCAGCAGCTTAGTAGGCGGGCATGGAGGCGGGGGGCCGTTCTTC
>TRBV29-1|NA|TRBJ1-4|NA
CSGGHRVNEKLFF
TGCAGCGGAGGGCACAGGGTGAATGAAAAACTGTTTTTT
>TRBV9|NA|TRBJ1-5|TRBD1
CASSVGTGLDQPQHF
TGTGCCAGCAGCGTAGGGACAGGGTTGGACCAGCCCCAGCATTTT
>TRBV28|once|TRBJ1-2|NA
CASSLRQIPGGYTF
TGTGCCAGCAGTCTAAGACAGATTCCAGGGGGCTACACCTTC
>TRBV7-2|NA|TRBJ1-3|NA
CASSLVGGYSGNTIYF
TGTGCCAGCAGCTTAGTGGGCGGATACTCTGGAAACACCATATATTTT
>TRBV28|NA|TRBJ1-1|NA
CASSLRPTEAFF
TGTGCCAGCAGTTTACGGCCGACTGAAGCTTTCTTT
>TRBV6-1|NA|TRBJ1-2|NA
CASPGERGVNYGYTF
TGTGCCAGCCCTGGTGAGCGCGGAGTTAACTATGGCTACACCTTC
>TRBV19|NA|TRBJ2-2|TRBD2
CASSASVTSLEGNTGELFF
TGTGCCAGTAGTGCCTCCGTGACTAGCCTCGAGGGCAACACCGGGGAGCTGTTTTTT
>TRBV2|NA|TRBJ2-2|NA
CASSGRFGELFF
TGTGCCAGCAGTGGGAGGTTTGGGGAGCTGTTTTTT
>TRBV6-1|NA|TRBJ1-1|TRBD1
CASSGGTGVTPNTEAFF
TGTGCCAGCAGTGGGGGGACAGGGGTGACTCCGAACACTGAAGCTTTCTTT
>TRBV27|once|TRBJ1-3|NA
CALAAVTDSGNTIYF
TGTGCGCTAGCCGCTGTGACGGACTCTGGAAACACCATATATTTT
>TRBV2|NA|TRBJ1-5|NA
CASSKIRRGGGGQPQHF
TGTGCCAGCAGTAAAATTCGGCGAGGGGGGGGCGGACAGCCCCAGCATTTT
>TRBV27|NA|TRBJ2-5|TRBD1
CASSPLGQVGGTQYF
TGTGCCAGCAGTCCACTGGGACAGGTGGGGGGGACCCAGTACTTC
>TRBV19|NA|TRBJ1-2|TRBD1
CASSISWTGRNYGYTF
TGTGCCAGTAGTATCTCCTGGACAGGCCGTAACTATGGCTACACCTTC
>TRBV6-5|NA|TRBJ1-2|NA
CASSYSSQGDYGYTF
TGTGCCAGCAGTTACTCGAGTCAGGGCGACTATGGCTACACCTTC
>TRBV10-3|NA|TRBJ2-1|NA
CAISESIRERDEQFF
TGTGCCATCAGTGAGTCGATTCGGGAACGTGATGAGCAGTTCTTC
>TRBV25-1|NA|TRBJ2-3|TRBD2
CASVPLGSGTTDTQYF
TGTGCCAGCGTTCCGTTGGGTAGCGGGACCACAGATACGCAGTATTTT
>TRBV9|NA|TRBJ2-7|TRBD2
CASSIYGTSGGYEQYF
TGTGCCAGCAGCATCTACGGGACTAGCGGGGGGTACGAGCAGTACTTC
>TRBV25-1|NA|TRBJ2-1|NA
CASSGKHLRSFF
TGTGCCAGCAGTGGGAAACATCTCCGGTCGTTCTTC
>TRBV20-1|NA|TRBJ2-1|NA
CSARFLNEQFF
TGCAGTGCTAGATTTCTTAATGAGCAGTTCTTC
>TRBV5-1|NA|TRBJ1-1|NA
CASANPSTSNTEAFF
TGCGCCAGCGCCAACCCTTCTACCTCGAACACTGAAGCTTTCTTT
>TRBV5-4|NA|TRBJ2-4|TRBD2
CASSVGTSGEGIQYF
TGTGCCAGCAGCGTAGGGACTAGCGGGGAAGGCATTCAGTACTTC
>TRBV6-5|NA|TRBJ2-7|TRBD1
CASSYSYRGTYEQYF
TGTGCCAGCAGTTACTCGTACAGGGGCACCTACGAGCAGTACTTC